The 21 T cell receptor beta chains reported below all come from one sample, sequenced in a study of cytomegalovirus exposure and HLA in healthy donors (dated by TCRdb to about 2017). Receptors were amplified or captured by the immunoSEQ multiplex PCR assay. For the multiplex PCR, a mixture combining 60 forward primers for TCR Vbeta segments and 13 reverse primers for TCR Jbeta segments was used. As stored in TCRdb, this immuneACCESS dataset retains in-frame rearrangements with V and J assigned. A fraction of the clones does not appear; measured against another copy, unresolved V genes explain less than half of the discrepancy, and the remainder lacks a known reason. In this sample the table shows 150,000 to 200,000 clones, 82% of which occur a single time. The ten largest clones capture approximately 0.092% of the sample. The sequencing input was PBMCs. The receptors were sampled from a boy younger than 10 in good health and CMV-seronegative.

The table lists this clone with a few counts. The V gene is TRBV5-1, the J gene TRBJ2-7; 7 positions match TRBD2. The CDR3 contains 14 residues. Germline CDR1 SGHRS, CDR2 YFSETQ. The V gene end was trimmed by 0 bases and the J gene end by 5 bases; junction bases not matched to a gene: 5. In DNA, the CDR3 is TGCGCCAGCAGCTTGGAGAGGGAGGGGCACGAGCAGTACTTC. Residues: CASSLEREGHEQYF.

The chain links TRBV19 to TRBJ2-3; possible D gene TRBD2, 7 bases. Per the germline V gene, CDR1 is LNHDA and CDR2 is SQIVND (reference sequence). Trimming left V 3 bases short and J 4 bases short, with 14 bases between. This CDR3 comprises 15 residues. The CDR3 region has the DNA TGTGCCAGTAGTATGGCGGGGGCGTTGGCAGATACGCAGTATTTT. Its translation is CASSMAGALADTQYF.

This chain uses TRBV2 with TRBJ1-1, with D possibly being TRBD1 (5 bases). The germline V gene encodes CDR1 SNHLY and CDR2 FYNNEI. The CDR3 contains 15 residues. The germline V and J ends were trimmed by 7 bases and 1 base, with 16 bases remaining between them. The CDR3 loop is CASTGNRLWNTEAFF. CDR3 nucleotide sequence: TGTGCCAGCACAGGGAATCGGCTTTGGAACACTGAAGCTTTCTTT.

This clone came up a few times. This sequence joins TRBV9 and TRBJ1-2, with 8 bases that match TRBD1. The CDR3 has 13 residues. In germline, CDR1 is SGDLS, CDR2 YYNGEE. After removal of 1 base from V and 6 bases from J, the junction contained 2 bases not matched to a gene. CDR3 protein: CASSVRDRHGYTF. The CDR3 DNA is TGTGCCAGCAGCGTAAGGGACAGGCATGGCTACACCTTC.

V usage is TRBV5-4 and J usage is TRBJ2-7; TRBD1 agrees at 8 bases. The V gene's germline CDR1 is SGHNT and CDR2 YYREEE (reference sequence). The ends lost 2 bases at V and 4 bases at J; junction bases unmatched: 5. This CDR3 contains 14 residues. For the CDR3, the DNA is TGTGCCAGCAGCTTATGGGACAGGAGATACGAGCAGTACTTC. It translates to CASSLWDRRYEQYF.

This sequence joins TRBV5-1 and TRBJ2-3, with 11 nucleotides matching TRBD2. The V and J ends lost 0 bases and 5 bases, in that order; junction bases with no gene match: 5. CDR1 and CDR2 (germline): SGHRS, YFSETQ. The CDR3 consists of 16 residues. The CDR3 loop reads CASSLGSGGAGDTQYF. Here the CDR3 DNA reads TGCGCCAGCAGCTTGGGTAGCGGGGGGGCCGGAGATACGCAGTATTTT.

The J gene is TRBJ1-1, the V gene TRBV6-1; D not resolved. The CDR3 runs 14 residues. V was clipped by 2 bases and J by 1 base, with 8 bases between them. Germline V gene lookup returns CDR1 MNHNS and CDR2 SASEGT. The CDR3 reads CASSENRWNTEAFF. The CDR3 DNA sequence: TGTGCCAGCAGTGAAAACAGATGGAACACTGAAGCTTTCTTT.

The chain uses TRBV27 and TRBJ2-3; 9 bases are shared with TRBD2. Germline CDR1 is MNHEY and CDR2 is SMNVEV (reference sequence). Trimming at V came to 7 bases and at J to 5 bases, leaving 19 bases not matched to a gene. The CDR3 covers 18 residues. The CDR3 region has the DNA TGTGCCAGCACCCCCTGGGGGCTAGCGGGGCCCGGGGGAGATACGCAGTATTTT. This sequence encodes CASTPWGLAGPGGDTQYF.

The chain joins TRBV7-6 to TRBJ2-3; TRBD1 might be the D (5 bases). The V end was cut by 11 bases, the J end by 0 bases, with 18 bases between. CDR3 length: 15 amino acids. Germline CDR1 and CDR2: SGHVS and FNYEAQ. CDR3 region: CAVGLGGASTDTQYF. Here the CDR3 DNA reads TGTGCCGTCGGCCTTGGTGGGGCGAGCACAGATACGCAGTATTTT.

The rearrangement joins TRBV9 to TRBJ2-6; D is unresolved. In germline, CDR1 is SGDLS, CDR2 YYNGEE. V lost 4 bases, J lost 0 bases, and 8 bases lay in between. This CDR3 is 15 amino acids long. The chain's CDR3 is CASSQTFSGANVLTF. The CDR3 nucleotides are TGTGCCAGCAGCCAGACTTTCTCTGGGGCCAACGTCCTGACTTTC. The variable domain in full, with the rest retrieved from reference TRBV9 and TRBJ2-6, is DSGVTQTPKHLITATGQRVTLRCSPRSGDLSVYWYQQSLDQGLQFLIQYYNGEERAKGNILERFSAQQFPDLHSELNLSSLELGDSALYFCASSQTFSGANVLTFGAGSRLTVL.

The gene calls are TRBV19 and TRBJ2-2, with TRBD1 matching 7 bases. This CDR3 has 14 residues. V shed 6 bases, J shed 1 base, and the junction held 2 bases outside the gene matches. Germline loops: CDR1 LNHDA, CDR2 SQIVND (reference sequence). CDR3: CASSRQGNTGELFF. As DNA, the CDR3 is TGTGCCAGTAGCCGACAGGGGAACACCGGGGAGCTGTTTTTT.

The rearrangement uses TRBV9 and TRBJ1-1, with 7 nucleotides matching TRBD1. Trimming removed 4 bases from V and 3 bases from J; junction bases left unmatched: 9. Germline CDR1 reads SGDLS; CDR2 reads YYNGEE. The CDR3 covers 15 residues. The CDR3 DNA reads as TGTGCCAGCAGCCCCAGGACAGGCCGGGACACTGAAGCTTTCTTT. This codes for CASSPRTGRDTEAFF.

V is TRBV7-2 and J is TRBJ2-7, with 9 nucleotides matching TRBD2. V shed 8 bases and J 4 bases; nucleotides not matched to a gene: 6. The CDR3 sequence is 13 residues long. The V gene's germline CDR1 is SGHTA and CDR2 FQGNSA. In nucleotides, the CDR3 is TGTGCCAGCGGACGCGGGGGGGATTACGAGCAGTACTTC. This sequence encodes CASGRGGDYEQYF.

The chain carries TRBV29-1 and TRBJ2-5; a possible D gene is TRBD1 (5 bases). V dropped 2 bases and J dropped 4 bases, with 11 bases sitting between them. The CDR3 has 13 residues. The germline V gene encodes CDR1 SQVTM and CDR2 ANQGSEA. The CDR3 coding sequence is TGCAGCGTTGAAACTGTGCAGGGAGAGACCCAGTACTTC. It yields the protein CSVETVQGETQYF.

This clone was picked up a small number of times. DNA of the CDR3: TGCGCCAGCAGCTCGGACAGAAGCACAGATACGCAGTATTTT. This translates into CASSSDRSTDTQYF. This chain uses TRBV5-1 with TRBJ2-3, with a tentative D call TRBD1 (6 bases). The germline gives CDR1 SGHRS, CDR2 YFSETQ. The CDR3 is made up of 14 amino acids. V was trimmed by 3 bases and J by 0 bases, leaving 8 bases between them.

The genes are TRBV6-5 and TRBJ1-1; no clear D gene. V was trimmed by 3 bases and J by 1 base, leaving 6 bases between them. Germline V gives CDR1 MNHEY, CDR2 SVGAGI. The CDR3 consists of 13 residues. The CDR3 here is CASSYMWNTEAFF. CDR3 in DNA: TGTGCCAGCAGTTATATGTGGAACACTGAAGCTTTCTTT.

The chain carries TRBV9 and TRBJ2-3; possible D gene TRBD2, 5 bases. The CDR3 contains 12 residues. The germline V gene has CDR1 SGDLS and CDR2 YYNGEE. The germline V and J ends were trimmed by 2 bases and 4 bases, with 5 bases remaining between them. CDR3 region: CASSVGADTQYF. Written as DNA, the CDR3 is TGTGCCAGCAGCGTGGGAGCAGATACGCAGTATTTT.

The J gene is TRBJ2-7, the V gene TRBV27, with D unclear. Deletions cut 5 bases from V and 6 bases from J, with 11 bases between. Germline V gene data show CDR1 as MNHEY and CDR2 as SMNVEV (reference sequence). There are 12 residues in the CDR3. CDR3 sequence: CASSGPASEQYF. As DNA, the CDR3 is TGTGCCAGCAGTGGTCCCGCGAGCGAGCAGTACTTC.

The V and J genes are TRBV7-9 and TRBJ1-5, with D unresolved. Germline CDR1 SEHNR, CDR2 FQNEAQ (reference sequence). The length of the CDR3 is 16 residues. Deletions cut 2 bases from V and 0 bases from J, with 11 bases between. CDR3 sequence: CASSLSVIHSNQPQHF. CDR3 nucleotides: TGTGCCAGCAGCTTATCGGTAATCCATAGCAATCAGCCCCAGCATTTT.

The chain's CDR3 is CASSLASRDRIGYSNQPQHF. The CDR3 nucleotides are TGTGCCAGCAGTTTAGCGAGCCGGGACAGGATCGGGTATAGCAATCAGCCCCAGCATTTT. The chain carries TRBV27 and TRBJ1-5, with 8 positions matching TRBD1. J was trimmed by 0 bases and V by 2 bases; bases with no gene match: 15. Germline-derived CDR1 and CDR2 are MNHEY and SMNVEV (reference sequence). The CDR3 contains 20 residues.

About this clone itself: Compared with germline, one end of the junction differs, possibly owing to a read error. The chain has TRBV7-9 and TRBJ2-7; the match to TRBD2 covers 8 bases. The CDR3 contains 14 residues. From germline, CDR1 is SEHNR and CDR2 FQNEAQ (reference sequence). The CDR3 sequence: CSSSPRGVWDEQYF. The DNA of the CDR3 is TGTTCCAGCAGCCCGCGGGGGGTGTGGGACGAGCAGTACTTC.